Here is one TCR beta chain with its context. Its antigen is undetermined. This PCR relied on a set of 60 Vbeta primers and 13 Jbeta primers. TCRdb's table, derived via immunoSEQ multiplex PCR, lists solely in-frame clones and lacks some. The data show 75,000 to 95,000 clones, 78% seen once. The sample originates from a study of cytomegalovirus exposure and HLA in healthy donors. Overall study results and limits: A likely sequencing artifact accounted for one observed cluster of highly shared sequence variants.

What was sequenced was PBMCs. The clonotype was recovered from a male donor in good health and CMV-seropositive.

The CDR3 DNA follows: TGCAGCGTTAAACCGGGACAGATGGCCTACGAGCAGTACTTC. Translated, it gives CSVKPGQMAYEQYF. The gene calls are TRBV29-1 and TRBJ2-7, with 7 nucleotides matching TRBD1. The CDR3 runs to 14 residues. The ends lost 5 bases at V and 2 bases at J; junction bases unmatched: 9. CDR1 SQVTM and CDR2 ANQGSEA come from the germline V gene.